This T cell receptor beta chain was recorded in a study of CD4+ T cells in melanoma. Germline loops: CDR1 MNHEY, CDR2 SVGAGI. Unmatched junction bases numbered 4, after V lost 6 bases and J lost 2 bases. The CDR3 contains 14 residues. This clone turned up a few times. Its antigen is not known. Data came from immunoSEQ multiplex PCR; TCRdb stores just in-frame clones and leaves some out. This sample has roughly 54,000 clones; about 88% occur once, and the top ten carry 10% to 15%. The study's findings and limits: CD8+ T cell, macrophage and B cell function reportedly correlated with neoantigen-specific CD4+ T cells. In melanoma, neoantigen-specific CD4+ T cells reportedly differed in differentiation state.

Sequencing was performed on peripheral blood. The chain couples TRBV6-5 to TRBJ1-2, with 9 bases aligning to TRBD1. This TCR was recovered from a human donor with melanoma. CDR3 sequence: CASRLGQGNYGYTF. The CDR3 nucleotides read TGTGCCAGCAGACTTGGACAGGGGAACTATGGCTACACCTTC.